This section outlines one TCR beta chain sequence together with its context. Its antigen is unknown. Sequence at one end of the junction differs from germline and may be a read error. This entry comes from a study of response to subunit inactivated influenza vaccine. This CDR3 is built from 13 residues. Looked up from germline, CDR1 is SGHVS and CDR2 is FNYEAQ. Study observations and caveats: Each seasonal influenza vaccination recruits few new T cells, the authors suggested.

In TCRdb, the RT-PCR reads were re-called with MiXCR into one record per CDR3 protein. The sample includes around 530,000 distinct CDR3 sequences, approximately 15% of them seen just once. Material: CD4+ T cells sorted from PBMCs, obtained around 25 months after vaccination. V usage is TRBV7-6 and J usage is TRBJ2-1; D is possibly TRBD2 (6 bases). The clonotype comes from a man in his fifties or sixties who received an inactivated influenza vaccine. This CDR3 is CASSIAEYNEQFF. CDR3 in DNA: TGTGCCAGCAGCATAGCGGAGTACAATGAGCAGTTCTTC.